The rows below give T cell receptor beta chains drawn from one sample of a study of radiation and T cells in renal cell carcinoma. Repertoires were generated with immunoSEQ multiplex PCR, while TCRdb's copy carries only in-frame clones and drops some. The data show about 120,000 clones, with roughly four fifths seen just once and 5% to 6.5% held by the top ten. Source: blood, taken from a patient whose treatment included radiotherapy and nephrectomy. The receptor source for this set is a man in his fifties or sixties with renal cell carcinoma. Both conserved end residues are part of each CDR3. D genes are given only for firm matches. Rows may omit the clone size; those that give it use once, few, many or a size class.

TRBJ2-7	TRBV5-1	NA	TRBD1	CASSLRGQGTYEQYF	TGCGCCAGCAGCTTGAGAGGACAGGGGACCTACGAGCAGTACTTC
TRBJ2-7	TRBV7-9	NA	NA	CASSFARSSYEQYF	TGTGCCAGCAGCTTCGCCAGGAGCTCCTACGAGCAGTACTTC
TRBJ1-2	TRBV4-1	NA	NA	CASSQESRTAFNYGYTF	TGCGCCAGCAGCCAAGAATCCCGGACAGCCTTTAACTATGGCTACACCTTC
TRBJ1-2	TRBV30	many	TRBD1	CAWGRQGQGYTF	TGTGCCTGGGGACGACAGGGTCAAGGCTACACCTTC
TRBJ2-3	TRBV2	NA	TRBD2	CASRLLALNADTQYF	TGTGCCAGCAGATTACTAGCGTTAAACGCAGATACGCAGTATTTT
TRBJ2-7	TRBV12-2	once	NA	CASRLQASYEQYF	TGTGCAAGTCGCTTGCAGGCGTCCTACGAGCAGTACTTC
TRBJ1-2	TRBV7-9	NA	NA	CASSPRDIVFGYGYTF	TGTGCCAGCAGCCCCCGGGACATCGTTTTTGGCTATGGCTACACCTTC
TRBJ1-2	TRBV2	NA	TRBD1	CASSAFGQDGYTF	TGTGCCAGCAGCGCCTTCGGACAGGATGGCTACACCTTC
TRBJ2-1	TRBV2	NA	TRBD2	CASSGGLAGEQFF	TGTGCCAGCAGTGGGGGACTAGCGGGGGAGCAGTTCTTC
TRBJ2-2	TRBV4-1	NA	TRBD2	CASSLVPQRGVTGELFF	TGCGCCAGCAGCCTGGTCCCTCAGCGGGGGGTAACCGGGGAGCTGTTTTTT
TRBJ2-7	TRBV5-1	NA	NA	CASRGTALYEQYF	TGCGCCAGCAGGGGGACGGCCCTCTACGAGCAGTACTTC
TRBJ2-7	TRBV7-2	NA	NA	CASSLRGSAYEQYF	TGTGCCAGCAGCTTACGGGGGTCCGCCTACGAGCAGTACTTC
TRBJ2-3	TRBV5-4	NA	TRBD2	CASSLASGGAVDTQYF	TGTGCCAGCAGCTTGGCTAGCGGGGGGGCCGTAGATACGCAGTATTTT
TRBJ2-1	TRBV6-1	NA	NA	CASSGLGQRTNEQFF	TGTGCCAGCAGTGGCCTAGGACAGAGGACCAATGAGCAGTTCTTC
TRBJ2-7	TRBV9	NA	NA	CASSLEWDNTYEQYF	TGTGCCAGCAGCCTAGAATGGGACAACACCTACGAGCAGTACTTC
TRBJ1-3	TRBV19	NA	NA	CASRDISSGNTIYF	TGTGCCAGTAGGGACATCTCCTCTGGAAACACCATATATTTT
TRBJ1-2	TRBV5-6	NA	NA	CASSLYRGHNYGYTF	TGTGCCAGCAGCTTGTACCGGGGACATAACTATGGCTACACCTTC
TRBJ1-5	TRBV27	NA	NA	CASSLIGVNQPQHF	TGTGCCAGCAGTTTAATAGGGGTTAATCAGCCCCAGCATTTT
TRBJ1-5	TRBV18	NA	NA	CASSPGVNQPQHF	TGTGCCAGCTCACCAGGGGTCAATCAGCCCCAGCATTTT
TRBJ2-7	TRBV6-5	NA	NA	CASSYGGAGDAYEQYF	TGTGCCAGCAGTTACGGGGGGGCAGGGGATGCCTACGAGCAGTACTTC
TRBJ2-3	TRBV10-1	NA	NA	CASSENLSTDTQYF	TGCGCCAGCAGTGAGAATCTAAGCACAGATACGCAGTATTTT
TRBJ2-5	TRBV2	NA	NA	CASRRQDGETQYF	TGTGCCAGCAGGAGACAGGATGGTGAGACCCAGTACTTC
TRBJ2-2	TRBV2	NA	NA	CASSEAPRIVGELFF	TGTGCCAGCAGTGAAGCGCCTAGAATTGTCGGGGAGCTGTTTTTT
TRBJ2-3	TRBV29-1	NA	TRBD2	CSAPSGSTDTQYF	TGCAGCGCCCCTAGCGGGAGCACAGATACGCAGTATTTT
TRBJ1-2	TRBV7-9	NA	NA	CASSSPFDRLDYGYTF	TGTGCCAGCAGCTCCCCCTTCGACAGGTTGGACTATGGCTACACCTTC
TRBJ2-7	TRBV21-1	NA	NA	CASNDYEQYF	TGTGCCAGCAACGACTACGAGCAGTACTTC
TRBJ1-1	TRBV30	NA	NA	CAWSQGVNTEAFF	TGTGCCTGGAGCCAGGGAGTGAACACTGAAGCTTTCTTT
TRBJ2-5	TRBV5-1	once	NA	CASSSKLQGTQYF	TGCGCCAGCAGCTCAAAATTGCAGGGGACCCAGTACTTC
TRBJ1-5	TRBV2	few	NA	CASMRDTNQPQHF	TGTGCCAGCATGAGGGACACAAATCAGCCCCAGCATTTT
TRBJ1-6	TRBV9	NA	NA	CASSPTMGRYYNSPLHF	TGTGCCAGTAGCCCGACAATGGGTCGATATTATAATTCACCCCTCCACTTT
TRBJ2-2	TRBV5-1	NA	NA	CASSLVGDIAGELFF	TGCGCCAGCAGCTTGGTCGGGGATATCGCCGGGGAGCTGTTTTTT
TRBJ2-1	TRBV28	few	NA	CASTKRNIYNEQFF	TGTGCCAGCACGAAGCGGAACATCTACAATGAGCAGTTCTTC
TRBJ1-2	TRBV7-9	NA	NA	CASSLAALRNRPFNYGYTF	TGTGCCAGCAGCTTAGCCGCTCTCCGGAACAGGCCTTTTAACTATGGCTACACCTTC
TRBJ2-1	TRBV20-1	NA	NA	CSVASNEQFF	TGCAGTGTAGCGTCCAATGAGCAGTTCTTC
TRBJ2-4	TRBV6-5	NA	TRBD2	CASKRRGSGKDIQYF	TGTGCCAGCAAGCGGCGGGGGTCTGGAAAGGACATTCAGTACTTC
TRBJ1-2	TRBV25-1	once	NA	CASSPQGGGANYGYTF	TGTGCCAGCAGCCCCCAGGGAGGGGGAGCTAACTATGGCTACACCTTC
TRBJ1-5	TRBV11-2	NA	NA	CASSLEGAEQPQHF	TGTGCCAGCAGCTTAGAGGGGGCGGAGCAGCCCCAGCATTTT
TRBJ1-1	TRBV10-3	NA	NA	CAISESLSGVSSEAFF	TGTGCCATCAGTGAGTCGCTCTCAGGGGTCTCTTCTGAAGCTTTCTTT
TRBJ2-7	TRBV7-8	NA	NA	CASSLGSDPYEQYF	TGTGCCAGCAGCTTAGGGTCGGACCCCTACGAGCAGTACTTC
TRBJ1-2	TRBV19	NA	NA	CASSMWQGGGYTF	TGTGCCAGTAGTATGTGGCAGGGAGGAGGCTACACCTTC
TRBJ2-6	TRBV18	once	TRBD1	CASSPRTGGDTGANVLTF	TGTGCCAGCTCACCCCGGACAGGGGGCGATACTGGGGCCAACGTCCTGACTTTC
TRBJ1-2	TRBV5-4	few	NA	CASSPPGWVFGYTF	TGTGCCAGCAGCCCCCCGGGATGGGTCTTTGGCTACACCTTC
TRBJ2-5	TRBV6-6	NA	NA	CASRGQSETQYF	TGTGCCAGCAGAGGACAGTCAGAGACCCAGTACTTC
TRBJ1-2	TRBV9	NA	TRBD1	CASSDDRANGYTF	TGTGCCAGCAGCGACGACAGGGCGAATGGCTACACCTTC
TRBJ1-2	TRBV2	NA	TRBD1	CASNRQGQHYGYTF	TGTGCCAGCAACAGACAGGGTCAGCACTATGGCTACACCTTC
TRBJ2-2	TRBV7-2	NA	NA	CASSPGLRGELFF	TGTGCCAGCAGCCCGGGACTTCGCGGGGAGCTGTTTTTT
TRBJ2-7	TRBV2	NA	TRBD2	CASKREGPEQYF	TGTGCCAGCAAGCGGGAGGGCCCCGAGCAGTACTTC
TRBJ1-5	TRBV6-5	NA	NA	CASSDGAAGPQHF	TGTGCCAGCAGTGACGGGGCCGCTGGGCCCCAGCATTTT
TRBJ2-1	TRBV5-4	NA	NA	CASSPGSWNEQFF	TGTGCCAGCAGCCCGGGGTCATGGAATGAGCAGTTCTTC
TRBJ2-5	TRBV19	NA	NA	CASSIGNNHQETQYF	TGTGCCAGTAGTATAGGGAACAACCACCAAGAGACCCAGTACTTC